This T cell receptor beta chain was identified during a study of memory CD4+ T cells and cytomegalovirus serostatus. At the level of the study: This sample comes from healthy Belgian adults, several CMV seropositive, around 26 seronegative.

V lost 3 bases, J lost 4 bases, and 6 bases stayed unmatched. CDR1 and CDR2 (germline): SQVTM, ANQGSEA. This CDR3 has 14 amino acids. A word on this clone: Its antigen remains unknown.

The sort gate was single viable CD3+CD4+CD8-CD45RO+ cells for memory CD4+ T cells. Serostatus was set by detecting CMV pp150, pp28, p38, p52 IgG. Profiling relied on immunoSEQ multiplex PCR, and the TCRdb table lists in-frame clones only, not all of them. The sample shows over 50,000 clones, just over 75% of them seen only once. Whole-study results and caveats: Median bootstrapped AUC for CMV status was about 0.96 originally, less than 0.93 US-trained.

The V gene is TRBV29-1, the J gene TRBJ2-7; TRBD2 matches 10 bases. Sequenced material: memory CD4+ T cells from blood. The TCR comes from an adult in good health and CMV-seronegative. CDR3 sequence: CSVEASGGSYEQYF. The DNA of the CDR3 is TGCAGCGTTGAGGCTAGCGGGGGATCGTACGAGCAGTACTTC.